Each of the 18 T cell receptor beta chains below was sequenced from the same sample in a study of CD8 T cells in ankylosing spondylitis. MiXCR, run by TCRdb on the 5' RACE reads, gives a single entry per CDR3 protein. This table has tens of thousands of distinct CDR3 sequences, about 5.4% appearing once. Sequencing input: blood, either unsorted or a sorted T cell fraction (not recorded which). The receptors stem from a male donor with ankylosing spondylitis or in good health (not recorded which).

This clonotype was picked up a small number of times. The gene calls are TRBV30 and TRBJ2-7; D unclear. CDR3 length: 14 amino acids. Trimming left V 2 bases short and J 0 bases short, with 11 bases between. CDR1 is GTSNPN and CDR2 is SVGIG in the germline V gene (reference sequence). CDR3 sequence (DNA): TGTGCCTGGAGTCGGCAGGCCTTCTCCTACGAGCAGTACTTC. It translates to CAWSRQAFSYEQYF.

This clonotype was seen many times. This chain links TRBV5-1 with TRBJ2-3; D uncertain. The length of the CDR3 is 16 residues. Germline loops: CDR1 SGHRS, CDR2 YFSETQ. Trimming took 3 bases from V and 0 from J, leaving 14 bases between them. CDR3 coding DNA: TGCGCCAGCAGCTCCCTACCTCGGCCTAGCACAGATACGCAGTATTTT. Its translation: CASSSLPRPSTDTQYF.

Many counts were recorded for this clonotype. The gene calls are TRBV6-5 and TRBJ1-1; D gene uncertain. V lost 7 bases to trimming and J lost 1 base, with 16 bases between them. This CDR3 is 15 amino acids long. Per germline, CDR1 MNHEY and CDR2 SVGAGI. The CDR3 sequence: CASINPLRGNTEAFF. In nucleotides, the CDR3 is TGTGCCAGCATCAATCCCCTGAGAGGGAACACTGAAGCTTTCTTT.

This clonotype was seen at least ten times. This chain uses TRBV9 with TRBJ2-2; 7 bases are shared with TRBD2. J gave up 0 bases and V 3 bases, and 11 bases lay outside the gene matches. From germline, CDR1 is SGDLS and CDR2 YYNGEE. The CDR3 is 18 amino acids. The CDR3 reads CASSGAYERGANTGELFF. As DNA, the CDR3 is TGTGCCAGCAGCGGGGCCTATGAGCGGGGAGCGAACACCGGGGAGCTGTTTTTT.

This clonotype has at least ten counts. The CDR3 here is CASSQEGLSSSYNEQFF. The CDR3 DNA follows: TGTGCCAGCAGTCAGGAGGGACTATCAAGCTCCTACAATGAGCAGTTCTTC. This rearrangement joins TRBV3-1 to TRBJ2-1, with 7 bases matching TRBD2. CDR3 size: 17 residues. J gave up 0 bases and V 6 bases, and 11 bases lay outside the gene matches. Germline CDR1 LGHDT, CDR2 YNNKEL (reference sequence).

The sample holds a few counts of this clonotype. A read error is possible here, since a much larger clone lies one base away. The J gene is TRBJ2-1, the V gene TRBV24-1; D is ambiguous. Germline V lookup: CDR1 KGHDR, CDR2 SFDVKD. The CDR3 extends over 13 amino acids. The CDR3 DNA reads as TGTACCACCAACGACGGGTCGGGCGCTGAGCAGTTCTTC. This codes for CTTNDGSGAEQFF.

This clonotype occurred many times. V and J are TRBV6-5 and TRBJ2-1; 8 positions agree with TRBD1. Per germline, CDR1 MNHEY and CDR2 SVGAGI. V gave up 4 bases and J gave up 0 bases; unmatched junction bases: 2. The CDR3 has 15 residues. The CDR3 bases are TGTGCCAGCAGTTTAACAGGGGGCTCCTACAATGAGCAGTTCTTC. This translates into CASSLTGGSYNEQFF.

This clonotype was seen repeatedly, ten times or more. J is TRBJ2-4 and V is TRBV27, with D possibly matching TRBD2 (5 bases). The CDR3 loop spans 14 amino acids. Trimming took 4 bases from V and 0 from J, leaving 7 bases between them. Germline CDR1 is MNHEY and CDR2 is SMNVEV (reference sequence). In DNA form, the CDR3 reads TGTGCCAGCAGTTCAGGACTAGCCAAAAACATTCAGTACTTC. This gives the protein CASSSGLAKNIQYF.

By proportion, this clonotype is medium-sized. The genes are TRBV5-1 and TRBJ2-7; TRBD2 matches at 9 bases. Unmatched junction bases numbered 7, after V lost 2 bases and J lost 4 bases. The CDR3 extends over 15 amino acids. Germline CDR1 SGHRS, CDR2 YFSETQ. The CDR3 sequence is CASSFLASGEYEQYF. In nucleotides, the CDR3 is TGCGCCAGCAGCTTTTTAGCTAGCGGGGAATACGAGCAGTACTTC.

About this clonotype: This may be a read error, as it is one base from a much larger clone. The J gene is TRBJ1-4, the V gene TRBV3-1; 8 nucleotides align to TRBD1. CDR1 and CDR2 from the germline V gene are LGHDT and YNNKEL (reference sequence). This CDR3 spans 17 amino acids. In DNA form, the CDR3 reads TGTGCCAGCACCCAAGGGGACAGGCCGGCAACTAATGAAAAACTGTTTTTT. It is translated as CASTQGDRPATNEKLFF.

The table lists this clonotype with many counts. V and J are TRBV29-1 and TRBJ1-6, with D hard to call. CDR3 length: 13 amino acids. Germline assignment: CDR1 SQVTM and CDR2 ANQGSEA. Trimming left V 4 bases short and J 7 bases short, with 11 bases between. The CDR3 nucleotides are TGCAGCGTTGCTCAGGAGATAAATTCACCCCTCCACTTT. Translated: CSVAQEINSPLHF.

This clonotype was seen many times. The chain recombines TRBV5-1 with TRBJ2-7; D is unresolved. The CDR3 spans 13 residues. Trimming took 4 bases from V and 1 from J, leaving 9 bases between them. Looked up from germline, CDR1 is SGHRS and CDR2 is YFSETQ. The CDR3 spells CASSRTDSYEQYF. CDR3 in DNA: TGCGCCAGCAGCCGTACGGATTCCTACGAGCAGTACTTC.

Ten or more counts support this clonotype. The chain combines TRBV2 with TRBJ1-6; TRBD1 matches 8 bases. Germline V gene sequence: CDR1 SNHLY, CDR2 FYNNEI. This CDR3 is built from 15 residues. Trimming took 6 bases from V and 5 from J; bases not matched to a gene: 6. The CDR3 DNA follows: TGTGCCAGCAGAGGACAGGGTGGGAATAATTCACCCCTCCACTTT. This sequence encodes CASRGQGGNNSPLHF. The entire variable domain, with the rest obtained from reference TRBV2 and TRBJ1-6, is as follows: EPEVTQTPSHQVTQMGQEVILRCVPISNHLYFYWYRQILGQKVEFLVSFYNNEISEKSEIFDDQFSVERPDGSNFTLKIRSTKLEDSAMYFCASRGQGGNNSPLHFGNGTRLTVT.

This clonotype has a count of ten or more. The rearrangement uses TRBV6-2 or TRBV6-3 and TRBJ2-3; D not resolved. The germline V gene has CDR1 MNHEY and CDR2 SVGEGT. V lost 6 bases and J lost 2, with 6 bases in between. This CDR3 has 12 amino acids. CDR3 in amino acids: CASRRLTDTQYF. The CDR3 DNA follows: TGTGCCAGCAGGAGACTCACAGATACGCAGTATTTT.

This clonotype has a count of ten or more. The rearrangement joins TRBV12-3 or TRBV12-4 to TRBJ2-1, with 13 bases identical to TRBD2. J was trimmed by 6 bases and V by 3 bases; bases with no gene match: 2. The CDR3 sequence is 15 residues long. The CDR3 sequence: CASSFTSGGVNEQFF. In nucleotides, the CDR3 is TGTGCCAGCAGTTTCACTAGCGGGGGGGTCAATGAGCAGTTCTTC.

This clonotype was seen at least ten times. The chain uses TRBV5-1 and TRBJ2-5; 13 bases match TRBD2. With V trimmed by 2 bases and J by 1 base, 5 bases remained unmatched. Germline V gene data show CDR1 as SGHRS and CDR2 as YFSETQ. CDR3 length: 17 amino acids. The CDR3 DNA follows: TGCGCCAGCAGCTTCACTAGCGGGAGGGAGACCCAAGAGACCCAGTACTTC. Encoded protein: CASSFTSGRETQETQYF.

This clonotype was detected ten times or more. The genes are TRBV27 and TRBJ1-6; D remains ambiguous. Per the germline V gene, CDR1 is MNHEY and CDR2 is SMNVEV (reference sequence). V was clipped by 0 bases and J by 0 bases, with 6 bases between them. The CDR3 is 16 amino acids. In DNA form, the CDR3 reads TGTGCCAGCAGTTTATCAGGGAGCTCCTATAATTCACCCCTCCACTTT. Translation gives CASSLSGSSYNSPLHF.

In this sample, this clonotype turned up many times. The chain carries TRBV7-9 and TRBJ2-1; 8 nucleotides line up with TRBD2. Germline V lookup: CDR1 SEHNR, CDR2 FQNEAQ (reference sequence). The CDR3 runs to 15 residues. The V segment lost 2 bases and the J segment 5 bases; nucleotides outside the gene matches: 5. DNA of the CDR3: TGTGCCAGCAGCTTACGCGGGGGGAACCACAATGAGCAGTTCTTC. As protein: CASSLRGGNHNEQFF.